These 15 T cell receptor beta chains originate from one sample sequenced in a study of blood T cell repertoires in COVID-19. Method: immunoSEQ multiplex PCR; TCRdb's copy keeps in-frame clones and lacks some. The table records about 290,000 clones, 80% to 90% of them present only once. The material sequenced was peripheral blood. The receptor source for this set is a man aged 40-50 years with acute or convalescent COVID-19.

This chain connects TRBV5-1 to TRBJ1-6; 8 positions match TRBD1. The length of the CDR3 is 16 residues. Germline CDR1 and CDR2: SGHRS and YFSETQ. V dropped 2 bases and J dropped 6; count of bases not matched to a gene: 7. In nucleotides, the CDR3 is TGCGCCAGCAGCTTAAGTACAGGGGGTTTTAATTCACCCCTCCACTTT. Translating it yields CASSLSTGGFNSPLHF. Variable domain in full (rest from reference TRBV5-1 and TRBJ1-6): KAGVTQTPRYLIKTRGQQVTLSCSPISGHRSVSWYQQTPGQGLQFLFEYFSETQRNKGNFPGRFSGRQFSNSRSEMNVSTLELGDSALYLCASSLSTGGFNSPLHFGNGTRLTVT.

The rearrangement joins TRBV19 to TRBJ2-7; TRBD2 aligns across 7 bases. This CDR3 is 15 amino acids long. CDR1 is LNHDA, CDR2 SQIVND, per germline (reference sequence). The V and J ends lost 4 bases and 0 bases, in that order; junction bases with no gene match: 6. The CDR3 nucleotides read TGTGCCAGTAGTACCGCGGGGGAGGGCTCCTACGAGCAGTACTTC. Translation gives CASSTAGEGSYEQYF.

The chain links TRBV9 to TRBJ2-2; 11 positions agree with TRBD2. The CDR3 extends over 16 amino acids. V lost 0 bases to trimming and J lost 4 bases; unmatched junction nucleotides: 2. The germline gives CDR1 SGDLS, CDR2 YYNGEE. CDR3 nucleotide sequence: TGTGCCAGCAGCGTAGCTAGCGGGGGGATCACCGGGGAGCTGTTTTTT. As protein: CASSVASGGITGELFF.

The genes are TRBV10-3 and TRBJ2-7; 7 bases are shared with TRBD1. The CDR3 extends over 14 amino acids. The trim removed 6 bases at V and 2 bases at J, leaving 7 bases unmatched. Per the germline V gene, CDR1 is ENHRY and CDR2 is SYGVKD. In nucleotides, the CDR3 is TGTGCCATCAGCAACGACAGGGACCCCTACGAGCAGTACTTC. Protein: CAISNDRDPYEQYF.

This chain uses TRBV6-5 with TRBJ2-4, with 9 bases that match TRBD1. V gave up 6 bases and J gave up 12 bases; unmatched junction bases: 9. Germline lookup yields CDR1 MNHEY and CDR2 SVGAGI. This CDR3 spans 13 amino acids. CDR3 sequence (DNA): TGTGCCAGCAGCCACACAGGGGGCGAGGGTCAGTACTTC. Its protein is CASSHTGGEGQYF.

The genes are TRBV5-1 and TRBJ1-4, with 10 bases aligning to TRBD1. CDR1 and CDR2 from the germline V gene are SGHRS and YFSETQ. J lost 8 bases, V lost 4 bases, and 8 bases had no gene match. The CDR3 totals 15 residues. CDR3 in DNA: TGCGCCAGCAGCGTTGCCGGGACAGGGGACGAAAAACTGTTTTTT. This sequence encodes CASSVAGTGDEKLFF.

The chain carries TRBV10-1 and TRBJ2-3; perhaps TRBD2 as D (7 bases). In germline, CDR1 is WNHNN, CDR2 SYGVQD (reference sequence). Trimming took 2 bases from V and 2 from J, leaving 11 bases between them. This CDR3 spans 15 amino acids. This CDR3 reads CASSEQGRVTDTQYF. CDR3 DNA: TGCGCCAGCAGTGAGCAGGGGAGGGTCACAGATACGCAGTATTTT.

The J gene is TRBJ1-2, the V gene TRBV27, with TRBD1 matching 9 bases. The CDR3 has 14 amino acids. With 4 bases clipped from V and 7 bases from J, the junction kept 7 bases outside the gene matches. CDR1 is MNHEY and CDR2 is SMNVEV in the germline V gene (reference sequence). The DNA of the CDR3 is TGTGCCAGCAGTTGGGGGGGACAGGGATCTGGCTACACCTTC. It translates to CASSWGGQGSGYTF.

The table lists this clone with a count of one. The J gene is TRBJ1-1, the V gene TRBV7-9, with D uncertain. The CDR3 covers 13 residues. V lost 7 bases, J lost 1 base, and 10 bases lay in between. CDR1 and CDR2 (germline): SEHNR, FQNEAQ (reference sequence). The CDR3 loop reads CASTEVGNTEAFF. The DNA of the CDR3 is TGTGCCAGCACCGAGGTGGGGAACACTGAAGCTTTCTTT.

The chain links TRBV7-9 to TRBJ2-1; 7 bases map to TRBD1. Germline V gives CDR1 SEHNR, CDR2 FQNEAQ (reference sequence). This CDR3 region has 16 residues. With 5 bases clipped from V and 4 bases from J, the junction kept 11 bases outside the gene matches. Here the CDR3 DNA reads TGTGCCAGCAGCGCCCGGGACAGAAGCCCTTACAATGAGCAGTTCTTC. This sequence encodes CASSARDRSPYNEQFF. The variable domain in full, with the rest retrieved from reference TRBV7-9 and TRBJ2-1, is DTGVSQNPRHKITKRGQNVTFRCDPISEHNRLYWYRQTLGQGPEFLTYFQNEAQLEKSRLLSDRFSAERPKGSFSTLEIQRTEQGDSAMYLCASSARDRSPYNEQFFGPGTRLTVL.

The chain couples TRBV5-1 to TRBJ2-7; D may be TRBD1 (6 bases). V lost 2 bases and J 6 bases, leaving 15 bases between the germline ends. Per germline, CDR1 SGHRS and CDR2 YFSETQ. This CDR3 region has 14 residues. CDR3 region: CASSFGGAGGEQYF. The CDR3 DNA is TGCGCCAGCAGCTTTGGGGGCGCGGGTGGCGAGCAGTACTTC.

The V call is TRBV5-8, the J call TRBJ1-2; possible D gene TRBD1, 6 bases. The V end lost 4 bases, the J end lost 6 bases, and 13 bases lay between the germline ends. The germline gives CDR1 SGHTS, CDR2 YDEGEE. The CDR3 runs to 13 residues. In DNA, the CDR3 is TGTGCCAGCAGCGTGCGACAGGTAGATGGCTACACCTTC. It encodes CASSVRQVDGYTF.

The chain employs TRBV5-1 and TRBJ2-2; D not resolved. The CDR3 is 14 residues long. Germline V lookup: CDR1 SGHRS, CDR2 YFSETQ. Trimming shortened V by 5 bases and J by 3 bases, and 11 bases separated the two germline ends. The CDR3 sequence is CASRERSDTGELFF. DNA for the CDR3: TGCGCCAGCAGGGAAAGGAGCGACACCGGGGAGCTGTTTTTT. The whole variable domain, filled in from reference TRBV5-1 and TRBJ2-2, reads KAGVTQTPRYLIKTRGQQVTLSCSPISGHRSVSWYQQTPGQGLQFLFEYFSETQRNKGNFPGRFSGRQFSNSRSEMNVSTLELGDSALYLCASRERSDTGELFFGEGSRLTVL.

This chain uses TRBV2 with TRBJ1-2; no definite D call. CDR1 SNHLY and CDR2 FYNNEI come from the germline V gene. V was cut by 1 base and J by 8 bases, with 14 bases left in between. This CDR3 has 14 amino acids. The CDR3 protein is CASSEVLAGWGYTF. CDR3 in DNA: TGTGCCAGCAGTGAAGTCCTGGCAGGCTGGGGCTACACCTTC.

The chain is built from TRBV28 and TRBJ1-1; D is ambiguous. The V end was cut by 6 bases, the J end by 1 base, with 12 bases between. CDR1 MDHEN and CDR2 SYDVKM come from the germline V gene. CDR3 length: 14 amino acids. Here the CDR3 reads CASRLLQANTEAFF. Written as DNA, the CDR3 is TGTGCCAGCAGGCTCCTTCAAGCGAACACTGAAGCTTTCTTT.